The clone carrying this T cell receptor (beta chain) has a handful of counts. These data come from a study of blood T cell repertoires in COVID-19. In the study overall: The study drew acute and convalescent COVID-19 samples from the United States, Italy and Spain. PBMCs, B-cell-depleted T cells, or T cells were the source of the cDNA or gDNA that made up the material.

As processed by the authors: Counts of nucleated cells, estimated from reference gene primer amplification, were obtained. Generated by immunoSEQ multiplex PCR, the TCRdb table keeps only in-frame clones and is missing some. The DNA was the basis for D and trimming; V, J and clone size are from that table. The profile shows roughly 53,000 clones, about 88% of them singletons. CDR1 is LGHNA and CDR2 is YNFKEQ in the germline V gene. V lost 2 bases, J lost 8 bases, and 9 bases lay in between. The CDR3 length is 12 residues. V and J are TRBV4-2 and TRBJ1-1; no clear D gene. The TCR sequence derives from a man aged 35-49 years with active COVID-19. The sequencing sample was made of peripheral blood. The CDR3 DNA follows: TGTGCCAGCAGCCAACCACGGAGGGAAGCTTTCTTT. This translates into CASSQPRREAFF.